Sequencing of this TCR beta chain was carried out in a study of memory CD4+ T cells and cytomegalovirus serostatus. Single viable CD3+CD4+CD8-CD45RO+ cells were sorted as the memory CD4+ T cells. CDR1 SEHNR and CDR2 FQNEAQ come from the germline V gene (reference sequence). The CDR3 length is 17 residues. The V gene end was trimmed by 5 bases and the J gene end by 5 bases; junction bases not matched to a gene: 17. Clones were sequenced by immunoSEQ multiplex PCR, and TCRdb holds only the in-frame ones, with some missing. This table holds roughly 50,000 clones, around 81% found once. The receptor's source is an adult in good health and CMV-seronegative. The genes are TRBV7-9 and TRBJ2-5, with 7 positions matching TRBD1. Material: memory CD4+ T cells from blood. In nucleotides, the CDR3 is TGTGCCAGCAGCGCAGCTAGCCGTGCAGGGGGAGCGGAGACCCAGTACTTC. Protein sequence: CASSAASRAGGAETQYF.